These 2 T cell receptor beta chains were sequenced from one sample in a study of T cell changes during pregnancy in multiple sclerosis. Sequencing was performed with immunoSEQ multiplex PCR; in TCRdb, only in-frame clones are kept and a portion is missing. The sample has tens of thousands of clones, 91% seen once; the top ten hold approximately 5%. Sequenced here: CD8+ T cells from peripheral blood mononuclear cells, sampled before pregnancy. These TCRs come from a female donor with multiple sclerosis, enrolled in a pregnancy study.

This chain links TRBV5-5 with TRBJ2-5; the match to TRBD2 covers 9 bases. CDR3 size: 14 residues. CDR1 SGHKS and CDR2 YYEKEE come from the germline V gene (reference sequence). The junction had 3 bases not matched to a gene; V was cut back by 0 bases and J by 6 bases. CDR3 nucleotide sequence: TGTGCCAGCAGCTTGGTTAGCGGGGGAAAGACCCAGTACTTC. Translated: CASSLVSGGKTQYF.

The chain joins TRBV11-2 to TRBJ2-7; a possible D gene is TRBD2 (6 bases). The V gene lost 5 bases and the J gene lost 3 bases, with 14 bases spanning the gap. In germline, CDR1 is SGHAT, CDR2 FQNNGV. The CDR3 is 14 residues long. CDR3 in DNA: TGTGCCAGCAGCAGGCTGGAGGGGCTCTACGAGCAGTACTTC. The encoded protein is CASSRLEGLYEQYF.